These 5 T cell receptor beta chains were sequenced from one sample in a study of blood T cell repertoires in COVID-19. The data were produced by immunoSEQ multiplex PCR, yet TCRdb's version contains in-frame clones alone and is incomplete. The sample shows a few hundred thousand clones, 87% of them seen only once. Sequencing used PBMCs or T cells enriched from blood (not recorded which). All receptors come from a woman in her 30s who had recovered from COVID-19.

The chain couples TRBV6-5 to TRBJ1-1; TRBD1 matches at 8 bases. Per the germline V gene, CDR1 is MNHEY and CDR2 is SVGAGI. With 10 bases clipped from V and 6 bases from J, the junction kept 7 bases outside the gene matches. The CDR3 consists of 12 residues. Here the CDR3 DNA reads TGTGCCACTCAGGGGGCGTGGGCTGAAGCTTTCTTT. This translates into CATQGAWAEAFF.

V and J are TRBV6-5 and TRBJ1-3, with D unresolved. This CDR3 has 13 residues. Germline values: CDR1 MNHEY, CDR2 SVGAGI. Deletions cut 8 bases from V and 1 base from J, with 9 bases between. CDR3 in amino acids: CASRRGSGNTIYF. The CDR3 DNA is TGTGCCAGCCGACGGGGATCTGGAAACACCATATATTTT.

The V gene is TRBV7-2, the J gene TRBJ2-5; 7 bases agree with TRBD1. The CDR3 contains 14 residues. The germline CDR1 and CDR2 sequences are SGHTA and FQGNSA. V trimming: 5 bases; J trimming: 2 bases; junction bases outside the gene matches: 5. CDR3 in amino acids: CASSGGQVQETQYF. CDR3 DNA sequence: TGTGCCAGCAGCGGAGGACAGGTACAAGAGACCCAGTACTTC.

This clone has just one count. The V call is TRBV29-1, the J call TRBJ1-2; D is perhaps TRBD1 (6 bases). Germline loops: CDR1 SQVTM, CDR2 ANQGSEA. The CDR3 loop spans 13 amino acids. Trimming removed 6 bases at V and 4 bases at J, with 15 bases between. The CDR3 here is CSVQVGTSYGYTF. The DNA of the CDR3 is TGCAGCGTGCAAGTGGGGACAAGCTATGGCTACACCTTC.

This chain links TRBV30 with TRBJ2-1, with D possibly being TRBD1 (5 bases). The CDR3 is 14 amino acids. Looked up from germline, CDR1 is GTSNPN and CDR2 is SVGIG (reference sequence). The germline V and J ends were trimmed by 0 bases and 5 bases, with 11 bases remaining between them. CDR3 sequence (DNA): TGTGCCTGGAGTGTGGGGCGGTCCCACAATGAGCAGTTCTTC. Encoded protein: CAWSVGRSHNEQFF.